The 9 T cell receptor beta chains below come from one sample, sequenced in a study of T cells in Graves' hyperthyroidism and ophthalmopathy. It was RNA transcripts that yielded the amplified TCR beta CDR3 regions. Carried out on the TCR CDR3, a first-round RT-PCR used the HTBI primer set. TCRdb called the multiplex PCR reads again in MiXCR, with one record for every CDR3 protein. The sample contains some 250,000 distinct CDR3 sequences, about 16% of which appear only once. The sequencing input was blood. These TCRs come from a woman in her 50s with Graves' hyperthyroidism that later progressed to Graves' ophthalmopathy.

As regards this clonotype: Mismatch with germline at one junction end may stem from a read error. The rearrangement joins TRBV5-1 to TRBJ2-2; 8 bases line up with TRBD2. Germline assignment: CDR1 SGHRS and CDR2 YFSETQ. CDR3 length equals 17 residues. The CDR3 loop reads CASSVDHTSGYTGELFF. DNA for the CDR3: TGTGCCAGCAGCGTAGATCATACTAGCGGTTACACCGGGGAGCTGTTTTTT.

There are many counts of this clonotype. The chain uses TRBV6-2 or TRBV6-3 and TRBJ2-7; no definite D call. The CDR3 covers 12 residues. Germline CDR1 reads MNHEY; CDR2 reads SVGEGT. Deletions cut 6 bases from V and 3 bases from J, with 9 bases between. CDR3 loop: CASSPLFYEQYF. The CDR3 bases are TGTGCCAGCAGCCCGCTTTTCTACGAGCAGTACTTC.

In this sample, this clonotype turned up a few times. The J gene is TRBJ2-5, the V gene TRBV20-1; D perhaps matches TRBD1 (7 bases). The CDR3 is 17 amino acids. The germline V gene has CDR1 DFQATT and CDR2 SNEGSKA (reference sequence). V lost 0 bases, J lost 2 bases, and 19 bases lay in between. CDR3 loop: CSARDYTAGGGQETQYF. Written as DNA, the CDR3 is TGCAGTGCTAGAGATTACACGGCAGGGGGAGGTCAAGAGACCCAGTACTTC.

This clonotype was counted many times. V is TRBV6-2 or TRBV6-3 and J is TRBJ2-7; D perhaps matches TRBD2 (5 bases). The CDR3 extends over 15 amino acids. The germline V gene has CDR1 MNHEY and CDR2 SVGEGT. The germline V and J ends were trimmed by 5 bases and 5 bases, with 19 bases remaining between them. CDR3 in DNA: TGTGCCAGCAGTCCCTACCGGGAAGGTTTGGACGAGCAGTACTTC. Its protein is CASSPYREGLDEQYF.

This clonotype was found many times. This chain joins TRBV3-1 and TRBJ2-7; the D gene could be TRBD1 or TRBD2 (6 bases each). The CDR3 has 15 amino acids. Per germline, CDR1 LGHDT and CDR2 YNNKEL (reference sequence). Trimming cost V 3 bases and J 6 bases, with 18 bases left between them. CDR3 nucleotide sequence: TGTGCCAGCAGCCACTTACAGGGCCCAGCGGGCGAGCAGTACTTC. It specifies CASSHLQGPAGEQYF.

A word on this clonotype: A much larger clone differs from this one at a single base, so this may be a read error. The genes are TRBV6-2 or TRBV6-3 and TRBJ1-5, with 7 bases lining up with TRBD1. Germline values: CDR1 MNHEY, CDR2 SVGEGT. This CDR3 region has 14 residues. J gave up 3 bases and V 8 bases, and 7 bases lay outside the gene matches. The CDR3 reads CASLLTGNNQPQHF. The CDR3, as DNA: TGTGCCAGCCTCCTGACAGGGAACAATCAGCCCCAGCATTTT.

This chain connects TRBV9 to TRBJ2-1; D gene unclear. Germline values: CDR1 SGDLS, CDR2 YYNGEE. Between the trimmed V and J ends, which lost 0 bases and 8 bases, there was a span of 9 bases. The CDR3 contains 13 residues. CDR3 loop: CASSVATADEQFF. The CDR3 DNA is TGTGCCAGCAGCGTAGCTACAGCTGATGAGCAGTTCTTC.

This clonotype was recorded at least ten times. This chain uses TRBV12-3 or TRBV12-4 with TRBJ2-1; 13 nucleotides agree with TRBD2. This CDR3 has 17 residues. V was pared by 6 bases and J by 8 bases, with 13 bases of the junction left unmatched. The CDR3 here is CASSLFKLAGGRDEQFF. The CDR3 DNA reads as TGTGCCAGCAGCCTCTTTAAACTAGCGGGAGGGAGAGATGAGCAGTTCTTC.

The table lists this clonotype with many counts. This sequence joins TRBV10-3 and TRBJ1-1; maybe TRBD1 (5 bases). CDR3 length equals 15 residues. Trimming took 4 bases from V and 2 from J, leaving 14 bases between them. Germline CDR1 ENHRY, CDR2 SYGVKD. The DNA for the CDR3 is TGTGCCATCAGTGTTTTTACAGGAAAAAACACTGAAGCTTTCTTT. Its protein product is CAISVFTGKNTEAFF.